What follows are 2 T cell receptor beta chains derived from one specimen sequenced in a study of T cells in Graves' hyperthyroidism and ophthalmopathy. Amplification of TCR beta CDR3 regions was performed using RNA transcripts as template. The TCR CDR3 was amplified in a first-round RT-PCR using the HTBI primer set. Via MiXCR, TCRdb re-called the multiplex PCR reads, giving one row per CDR3 protein. The sample has approximately 600,000 distinct CDR3 sequences, less than 25% seen once. Sequenced: blood. These receptors originate from a man younger than 40 with Graves' ophthalmopathy.

This clonotype has at least ten counts. The chain is built from TRBV2 and TRBJ1-1; D perhaps matches TRBD1 (5 bases). Germline lookup yields CDR1 SNHLY and CDR2 FYNNEI. The CDR3 runs to 14 residues. The V end lost 2 bases, the J end lost 4 bases, and 11 bases lay between the germline ends. The CDR3 DNA reads as TGTGCCAGCAGTGAACAGGGTCGGGTCACTGAAGCTTTCTTT. Translation: CASSEQGRVTEAFF.

The chain links TRBV7-9 to TRBJ2-5; no clear D. The CDR3 length is 13 residues. CDR1 and CDR2 from the germline V gene are SEHNR and FQNEAQ (reference sequence). V lost 7 bases and J 1 base, leaving 10 bases between the germline ends. The CDR3 spells CASKAPVQETQYF. The CDR3 nucleotides are TGTGCCAGCAAGGCCCCAGTCCAAGAGACCCAGTACTTC.